These T cell receptor beta chains were read from a single sample in a study of beta chain features in type 1 diabetes. Assay: immunoSEQ multiplex PCR; the TCRdb copy retains only in-frame clones and omits some. The sample carries about 900,000 clones, 15% to 20% recorded once. The specimen was naive CD4+ T cells from blood. All receptors derive from a woman aged 18-30 years in good health. Each CDR3 is given with its conserved first and last residue. D genes are given only for firm matches. A row's size may be missing; if present it is once, few, many or a size class.

D gene: NA
clone size: NA
V gene: TRBV6-5
J gene: TRBJ2-7
CDR3 DNA: TGTGCCAGCAGGCGGGAATCTAGCTATTACGAGCAGTACTTC
CDR3 protein: CASRRESSYYEQYF

D gene: NA
clone size: NA
V gene: TRBV28
J gene: TRBJ2-7
CDR3 DNA: TGTGCCAGCAGTTCCGGGGACGCCTACGAGCAGTACTTC
CDR3 protein: CASSSGDAYEQYF

D gene: NA
clone size: few
V gene: TRBV7-9
J gene: TRBJ2-1
CDR3 DNA: TGTGCCAGCAGCCGATCCGGGAGCTCCTACAATGAGCAGTTCTTC
CDR3 protein: CASSRSGSSYNEQFF

D gene: NA
clone size: NA
V gene: TRBV6-5
J gene: TRBJ1-5
CDR3 DNA: TGTGCCAGCAGTCGCTCGACGGGTAATCAGCCCCAGCATTTT
CDR3 protein: CASSRSTGNQPQHF

D gene: TRBD2
clone size: NA
V gene: TRBV2
J gene: TRBJ2-3
CDR3 DNA: TGTGCCAGCTATAGCGGGAGTGGCACAGATACGCAGTATTTT
CDR3 protein: CASYSGSGTDTQYF

D gene: TRBD2
clone size: NA
V gene: TRBV4-1
J gene: TRBJ2-1
CDR3 DNA: TGCGCCAGCAGCGGTCTAGCGGGACTGCCTGTCCCCAATGAGCAGTTCTTC
CDR3 protein: CASSGLAGLPVPNEQFF

D gene: NA
clone size: NA
V gene: TRBV28
J gene: TRBJ2-2
CDR3 DNA: TGTGCCAGCATCGCCCTCGGGGAGCTGTTTTTT
CDR3 protein: CASIALGELFF

D gene: NA
clone size: few
V gene: TRBV18
J gene: TRBJ2-3
CDR3 DNA: TGTGCCAGCTCAACGGGGACCACAGATACGCAGTATTTT
CDR3 protein: CASSTGTTDTQYF

D gene: NA
clone size: NA
V gene: TRBV7-2
J gene: TRBJ2-2
CDR3 DNA: TGTGCCAGCAGCTTAGATAGGGGGAACACCGGGGAGCTGTTTTTT
CDR3 protein: CASSLDRGNTGELFF

D gene: TRBD1
clone size: NA
V gene: TRBV7-9
J gene: TRBJ2-4
CDR3 DNA: TGTGCCAGCAGCTTCGCGGGACAGGTAGACATTCAGTACTTC
CDR3 protein: CASSFAGQVDIQYF

D gene: NA
clone size: few
V gene: TRBV19
J gene: TRBJ1-1
CDR3 DNA: TGTGCCAGTAGTAGGAGGTCGGGGATGAACACTGAAGCTTTCTTT
CDR3 protein: CASSRRSGMNTEAFF

D gene: TRBD2
clone size: few
V gene: TRBV27
J gene: TRBJ2-7
CDR3 DNA: TGTGCCAGCAGTCCCTGGACTAGCGGCTACGAGCAGTACTTC
CDR3 protein: CASSPWTSGYEQYF

D gene: NA
clone size: NA
V gene: TRBV9
J gene: TRBJ1-1
CDR3 DNA: TGTGCCAGCAACAGGGACGACACTGAAGCTTTCTTT
CDR3 protein: CASNRDDTEAFF

D gene: NA
clone size: NA
V gene: TRBV6-1
J gene: TRBJ2-3
CDR3 DNA: TGTGCCAGCAGTGAAGGGGGGACTTCCCCCACAGATACGCAGTATTTT
CDR3 protein: CASSEGGTSPTDTQYF

D gene: NA
clone size: NA
V gene: TRBV7-9
J gene: TRBJ1-2
CDR3 DNA: TGTGCCAGCAGGGGGAGTACTAACTATGGCTACACCTTC
CDR3 protein: CASRGSTNYGYTF

D gene: NA
clone size: NA
V gene: TRBV7-9
J gene: TRBJ1-1
CDR3 DNA: TGTGCCAGCAGCTTTGGGGGTAACACTGAAGCTTTCTTT
CDR3 protein: CASSFGGNTEAFF

D gene: NA
clone size: NA
V gene: TRBV7-9
J gene: TRBJ2-5
CDR3 DNA: TGTGCCAGCAGCTTAGCGGTAGGGGTAGAGACCCAGTACTTC
CDR3 protein: CASSLAVGVETQYF

D gene: TRBD1
clone size: NA
V gene: TRBV28
J gene: TRBJ1-1
CDR3 DNA: TGTGCCAGCAGTTTATGGGCCCCTCGACAGGGCGACACTGAAGCTTTCTTT
CDR3 protein: CASSLWAPRQGDTEAFF

D gene: TRBD1
clone size: few
V gene: TRBV19
J gene: TRBJ2-7
CDR3 DNA: TGTGCCAGTAAGGGGACAGGGACAGCTACCTACGAGCAGTACTTC
CDR3 protein: CASKGTGTATYEQYF

D gene: NA
clone size: few
V gene: TRBV7-2
J gene: TRBJ2-5
CDR3 DNA: TGTGCCAGCAGCTTAGCGCATCCAGGGTGGACCCAGTACTTC
CDR3 protein: CASSLAHPGWTQYF

D gene: NA
clone size: few
V gene: TRBV7-9
J gene: TRBJ2-3
CDR3 DNA: TGTGCCAGCAGCTTAGAGACCTTAGCGATCCAGGCAGATACGCAGTATTTT
CDR3 protein: CASSLETLAIQADTQYF

D gene: NA
clone size: NA
V gene: TRBV7-7
J gene: TRBJ2-3
CDR3 DNA: TGTGCTAGCAGCCCCAGCGGTCTCACAGATACGCAGTATTTT
CDR3 protein: CASSPSGLTDTQYF

D gene: NA
clone size: NA
V gene: TRBV7-2
J gene: TRBJ2-4
CDR3 DNA: TGTGCCAGCAGCTTAAGGGGTTCCCTGGACATTCAGTACTTC
CDR3 protein: CASSLRGSLDIQYF

D gene: NA
clone size: few
V gene: TRBV7-3
J gene: TRBJ1-3
CDR3 DNA: TGTGCCAGCAGCTTAAAGGCCGGAGGGTCTGGAAACACCATATATTTT
CDR3 protein: CASSLKAGGSGNTIYF

D gene: TRBD1
clone size: NA
V gene: TRBV6-5
J gene: TRBJ1-2
CDR3 DNA: TGTGCCAGCAGAGAACCAGGGGGCTATGGCTACACCTTC
CDR3 protein: CASREPGGYGYTF

D gene: NA
clone size: few
V gene: TRBV9
J gene: TRBJ2-5
CDR3 DNA: TGTGCCAGCAGCGTGGGCGGTAGGTCGCAAGAGACCCAGTACTTC
CDR3 protein: CASSVGGRSQETQYF

D gene: NA
clone size: few
V gene: TRBV7-3
J gene: TRBJ2-2
CDR3 DNA: TGTGCCAGCAGCCTATGGGACCGCGGCGGGGAGCTGTTTTTT
CDR3 protein: CASSLWDRGGELFF

D gene: NA
clone size: NA
V gene: TRBV14
J gene: TRBJ1-1
CDR3 DNA: TGTGCCAGCAGCCAAGATTATGGCGTTCCCGGGGGAGCTTTCTTT
CDR3 protein: CASSQDYGVPGGAFF

D gene: TRBD2
clone size: few
V gene: TRBV6-5
J gene: TRBJ2-7
CDR3 DNA: TGTGCCAGCAGTTACTCGGCGTCGGGGGGAGCCTACGAGCAGTACTTC
CDR3 protein: CASSYSASGGAYEQYF

D gene: TRBD2
clone size: NA
V gene: TRBV7-2
J gene: TRBJ2-7
CDR3 DNA: TGTGCCAGCAGCTCATCTCGCACTAGCGGGATTTACGAGCAGTACTTC
CDR3 protein: CASSSSRTSGIYEQYF

D gene: TRBD2
clone size: few
V gene: TRBV28
J gene: TRBJ2-5
CDR3 DNA: TGTGCCAGCAGTTTATGGTCTAGCGGGAGGCACCGTCCAGAGACCCAGTACTTC
CDR3 protein: CASSLWSSGRHRPETQYF

D gene: NA
clone size: few
V gene: TRBV7-2
J gene: TRBJ2-3
CDR3 DNA: TGTGCCAGCAGCTTACGGCCCCTAGGGAGCACAGATACGCAGTATTTT
CDR3 protein: CASSLRPLGSTDTQYF

D gene: NA
clone size: few
V gene: TRBV28
J gene: TRBJ1-2
CDR3 DNA: TGTGCCAGCAGTTTCAAATATGGCTACACCTTC
CDR3 protein: CASSFKYGYTF

D gene: TRBD1
clone size: NA
V gene: TRBV9
J gene: TRBJ2-2
CDR3 DNA: TGTGCCAGCAGCACTCGGGGGACAGGCGATAGTACCGGGGAGCTGTTTTTT
CDR3 protein: CASSTRGTGDSTGELFF

D gene: TRBD2
clone size: NA
V gene: TRBV4-2
J gene: TRBJ2-7
CDR3 DNA: TGTGCCAGCAGCCAAGGGCCAACTAGCGGGAGAAACGAGCAGTACTTC
CDR3 protein: CASSQGPTSGRNEQYF

D gene: NA
clone size: NA
V gene: TRBV2
J gene: TRBJ2-7
CDR3 DNA: TGTGCCAGCAGTGAAGAAGTCTATAAGCTCTACGAGCAGTACTTC
CDR3 protein: CASSEEVYKLYEQYF

D gene: NA
clone size: NA
V gene: TRBV9
J gene: TRBJ2-1
CDR3 DNA: TGTGCCAGCAGCGCCCAGAGGGCCGGAAGCTCCTACAATGAGCAGTTCTTC
CDR3 protein: CASSAQRAGSSYNEQFF

D gene: NA
clone size: few
V gene: TRBV5-4
J gene: TRBJ2-1
CDR3 DNA: TGTGCCAGCAGCTTGGACGTCCCCGCGGGCGATCAGTTCTTC
CDR3 protein: CASSLDVPAGDQFF

D gene: NA
clone size: NA
V gene: TRBV4-2
J gene: TRBJ2-1
CDR3 DNA: TGTGCCAGCAGCCAAGCAAACCTAGCGTCGGACAATGAGCAGTTCTTC
CDR3 protein: CASSQANLASDNEQFF

D gene: NA
clone size: few
V gene: TRBV6-6
J gene: TRBJ1-5
CDR3 DNA: TGTGCCAGCAGTTCAGGGGACCAGCCCCAGCATTTT
CDR3 protein: CASSSGDQPQHF

D gene: NA
clone size: NA
V gene: TRBV6-6
J gene: TRBJ2-5
CDR3 DNA: TGTGCCAGCCGACCGACCTTGGTGGGAGAGACCCAGTACTTC
CDR3 protein: CASRPTLVGETQYF

D gene: NA
clone size: few
V gene: TRBV5-1
J gene: TRBJ1-5
CDR3 DNA: TGCGCCAGCAGCGGAGGGACAAATCAGCCCCAGCATTTT
CDR3 protein: CASSGGTNQPQHF

D gene: NA
clone size: few
V gene: TRBV28
J gene: TRBJ1-2
CDR3 DNA: TGTGCCAGCAGACGCGGGACCGTTAACTATGGCTACACCTTC
CDR3 protein: CASRRGTVNYGYTF

D gene: TRBD1
clone size: few
V gene: TRBV7-6
J gene: TRBJ1-3
CDR3 DNA: TGTGCCAGCAGCCCTCAGGGGGCGCAGGGAAACACCATATATTTT
CDR3 protein: CASSPQGAQGNTIYF

D gene: NA
clone size: NA
V gene: TRBV15
J gene: TRBJ1-4
CDR3 DNA: TGTGCCACCAGCGACGGGAGGACGGTAGTTGATGAAAAACTGTTTTTT
CDR3 protein: CATSDGRTVVDEKLFF

D gene: NA
clone size: NA
V gene: TRBV23-1
J gene: TRBJ2-5
CDR3 DNA: TGCGCCAGCAGTCAATCGATAATAACCCCACGGTTAAACTTC
CDR3 protein: CASSQSIITPRLNF

D gene: NA
clone size: few
V gene: TRBV29-1
J gene: TRBJ2-3
CDR3 DNA: TGCAGCGGGGTGGAGGGCAACACAGATACGCAGTATTTT
CDR3 protein: CSGVEGNTDTQYF

D gene: NA
clone size: NA
V gene: TRBV30
J gene: TRBJ1-5
CDR3 DNA: TGTGCCTGGAGTGCAAAGGGAATCAGGGGCAATCAGCCCCAGCATTTT
CDR3 protein: CAWSAKGIRGNQPQHF

D gene: NA
clone size: NA
V gene: TRBV11-3
J gene: TRBJ2-2
CDR3 DNA: TGTGCCAGCGGAATGAAGTCCGGGGAGCTGTTTTTT
CDR3 protein: CASGMKSGELFF

D gene: TRBD2
clone size: NA
V gene: TRBV28
J gene: TRBJ2-1
CDR3 DNA: TGTGCCAGCAGCGTAGCGGGAGGGCTTTATGAGCAGTTCTTC
CDR3 protein: CASSVAGGLYEQFF

D gene: NA
clone size: NA
V gene: TRBV19
J gene: TRBJ2-7
CDR3 DNA: TGTGCCAGCTCAAAATGGCCCTACGAGCAGTACTTC
CDR3 protein: CASSKWPYEQYF

D gene: NA
clone size: NA
V gene: TRBV7-9
J gene: TRBJ2-3
CDR3 DNA: TGTGCCAGCAGCCTAGCTGCAGATACGCAGTATTTT
CDR3 protein: CASSLAADTQYF

D gene: NA
clone size: few
V gene: TRBV18
J gene: TRBJ1-4
CDR3 DNA: TGTGCCAGCTCACCACCGGGGAGATACAATGAAAAACTGTTTTTT
CDR3 protein: CASSPPGRYNEKLFF

D gene: TRBD1
clone size: few
V gene: TRBV7-2
J gene: TRBJ1-6
CDR3 DNA: TGTGCCAGCAGCCTAATAGGGGGACAGGGTTCACCCCTCCACTTT
CDR3 protein: CASSLIGGQGSPLHF

D gene: NA
clone size: NA
V gene: TRBV27
J gene: TRBJ2-7
CDR3 DNA: TGTGCCAGCAGTCAGGCTTTTATCACGGGAGTAGTAAACGAGCAGTACTTC
CDR3 protein: CASSQAFITGVVNEQYF

D gene: TRBD2
clone size: NA
V gene: TRBV14
J gene: TRBJ2-1
CDR3 DNA: TGTGCCAGCAGCCTTCCGGGACTAGCGGGACGGCAGTTCTTC
CDR3 protein: CASSLPGLAGRQFF

D gene: TRBD2
clone size: NA
V gene: TRBV11-1
J gene: TRBJ2-3
CDR3 DNA: TGTGCCAGCAGCTTAACAGTAGCGGGAGGGCCGGATACGCAGTATTTT
CDR3 protein: CASSLTVAGGPDTQYF

D gene: NA
clone size: NA
V gene: TRBV7-2
J gene: TRBJ2-7
CDR3 DNA: TGTGCCAGCAGCTTCAGTTACGAGCAGTACTTC
CDR3 protein: CASSFSYEQYF

D gene: NA
clone size: few
V gene: TRBV6-1
J gene: TRBJ2-2
CDR3 DNA: TGTGCCAGCAGTGAATATCCCCGCGGCGGGGAGCTGTTTTTT
CDR3 protein: CASSEYPRGGELFF